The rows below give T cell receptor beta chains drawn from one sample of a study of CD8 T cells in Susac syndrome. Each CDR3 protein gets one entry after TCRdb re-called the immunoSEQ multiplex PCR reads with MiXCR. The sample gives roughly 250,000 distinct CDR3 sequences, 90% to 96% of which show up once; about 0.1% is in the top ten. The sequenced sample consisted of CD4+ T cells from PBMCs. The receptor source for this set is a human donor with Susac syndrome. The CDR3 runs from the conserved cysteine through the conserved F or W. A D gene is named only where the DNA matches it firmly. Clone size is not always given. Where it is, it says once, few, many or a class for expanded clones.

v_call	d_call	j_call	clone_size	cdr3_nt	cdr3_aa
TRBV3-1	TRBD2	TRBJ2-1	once	TGTGCCAGCAGCCAACAACTAGCGGGAGCCTACAATGAGCAGTTCTTC	CASSQQLAGAYNEQFF
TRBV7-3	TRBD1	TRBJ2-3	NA	TGTGCCAGCAGCTTAGCCGGGACAGCGCGCACAGATACGCAGTATTTT	CASSLAGTARTDTQYF
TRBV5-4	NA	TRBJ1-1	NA	TGTGCCAGCAGCTTGGGACAGACGAACACTGAAGCTTTCTTT	CASSLGQTNTEAFF
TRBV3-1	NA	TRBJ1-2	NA	TGTGCCAGCAGCCAAGATCCGAGATCCTATGGCTACACCTTC	CASSQDPRSYGYTF
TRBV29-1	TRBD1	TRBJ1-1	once	TGCAGCGTTAGTTTTGGACCGGGACAGTTGAACACTGAAGCTTTCTTT	CSVSFGPGQLNTEAFF
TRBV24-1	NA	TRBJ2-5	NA	TGTGCCACCAGTGATTTAGGCACGGCCGGGGAGACCCAGTACTTC	CATSDLGTAGETQYF
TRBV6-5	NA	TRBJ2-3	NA	TGTGCCAGCAGCAGAGACGATACGCAGTATTTT	CASSRDDTQYF
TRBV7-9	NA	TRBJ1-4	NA	TGTGCCAGCAGTTCGGGGACTAATGAAAAACTGTTTTTT	CASSSGTNEKLFF
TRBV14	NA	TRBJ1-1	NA	TGTGCCAGCAGCCAAGTAGGGGTAAGGGGCACTGAAGCTTTCTTT	CASSQVGVRGTEAFF
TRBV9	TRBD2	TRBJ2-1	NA	TGTGCCAGCAGCTTCGAGGGGAGGGATCCCTACAATGAGCAGTTCTTC	CASSFEGRDPYNEQFF
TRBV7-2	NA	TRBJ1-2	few	TGTGCCAGCAGCTTAGACGTTAACTATGGCTACACCTTC	CASSLDVNYGYTF
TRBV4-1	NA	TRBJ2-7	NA	TGCGCCAGCAGCTCTACGAACCGGGACCGCAGAGAGCAGTACTTC	CASSSTNRDRREQYF
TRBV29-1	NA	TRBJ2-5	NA	TGCAGCGTTGAAGACGGGCAGGGGAACGGTCAAGAGACCCAGTACTTC	CSVEDGQGNGQETQYF
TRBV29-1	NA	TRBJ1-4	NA	TGCAGCGCTTACCGGGACACCTTGTTTTTT	CSAYRDTLFF
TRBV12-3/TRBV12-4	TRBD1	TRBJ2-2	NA	TGTGCCAGCAGCAGACGACAGGGGGCCGGGGAGCTGTTTTTT	CASSRRQGAGELFF
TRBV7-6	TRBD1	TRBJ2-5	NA	TGTGCCAGCAGCTTAACCGGGACAGGGGGCCTCAGCCGGGACTTC	CASSLTGTGGLSRDF
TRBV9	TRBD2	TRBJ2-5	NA	TGTGCCAGCAGCGGATCTCGCGGAGTAGCGGGACGAGAGACCCAGTACTTC	CASSGSRGVAGRETQYF
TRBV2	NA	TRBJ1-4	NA	TGTGCCAGCAGTTACAGGGATCGGGGTGAAAAACTGTTTTTT	CASSYRDRGEKLFF
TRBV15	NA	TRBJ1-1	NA	TGTGCCACAGAAAGACTGACCCGGGACACTGAAGCTTTCTTT	CATERLTRDTEAFF
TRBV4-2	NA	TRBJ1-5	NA	TGTGCCAGCAGCCAAGCTGGACTAAATCAGCCCCAGCATTTT	CASSQAGLNQPQHF
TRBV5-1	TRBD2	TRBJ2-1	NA	TGCGCCAGCCACGGGCGGGGGGGCGACTCCTACAATGAGCAGTTCTTC	CASHGRGGDSYNEQFF
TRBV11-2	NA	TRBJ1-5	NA	TGTGCCACCTCTTACGGGCAAAATCAGCCCCAGCATTTT	CATSYGQNQPQHF
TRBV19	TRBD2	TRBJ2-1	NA	TGTGCCAGTATGGGCGGGAGGAAGCAGTTCTTC	CASMGGRKQFF
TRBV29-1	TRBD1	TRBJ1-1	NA	TGCAGCGCGGGACAGGGCGCCTCGAGGGTTGCCTTT	CSAGQGASRVAF
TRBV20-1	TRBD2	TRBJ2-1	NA	TGCAGTGCTAGAGATCGACGCCTGCTAGCGGGAGGGTTTGAGCAGTTCTTC	CSARDRRLLAGGFEQFF
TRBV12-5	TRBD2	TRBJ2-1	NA	TGTGCTAGTGGTTTTACCGGGGCAGCGGGAGAAAATGAGCAGTTCTTC	CASGFTGAAGENEQFF
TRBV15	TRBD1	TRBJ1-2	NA	TGTGCCACCAGCAGAGGAGGGACAGACCTAAACTATGGCTACACCTTC	CATSRGGTDLNYGYTF
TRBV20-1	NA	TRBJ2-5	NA	TGCAGCCTCGGGGGAGGCCCCCAAGAGACCCAGTACTTC	CSLGGGPQETQYF
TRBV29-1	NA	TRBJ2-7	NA	TGCAGCGTTGAGTCAGGGACCACCTACGAGCAGTACTTC	CSVESGTTYEQYF
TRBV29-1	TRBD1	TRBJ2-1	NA	TGCAGCGTTGAAACGCTCGGGACAGGAATGTTTGAGCAGTTCTTC	CSVETLGTGMFEQFF
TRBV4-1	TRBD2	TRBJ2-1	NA	TGCGCCAGCAGCCAAGGGGTCCGACTAGCGGGATTGGACAATGAGCAGTTCTTC	CASSQGVRLAGLDNEQFF
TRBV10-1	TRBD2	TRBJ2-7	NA	TGCGCTCAATGGGAGGGAGGCTCCTACGAGCAGTACTTC	CAQWEGGSYEQYF